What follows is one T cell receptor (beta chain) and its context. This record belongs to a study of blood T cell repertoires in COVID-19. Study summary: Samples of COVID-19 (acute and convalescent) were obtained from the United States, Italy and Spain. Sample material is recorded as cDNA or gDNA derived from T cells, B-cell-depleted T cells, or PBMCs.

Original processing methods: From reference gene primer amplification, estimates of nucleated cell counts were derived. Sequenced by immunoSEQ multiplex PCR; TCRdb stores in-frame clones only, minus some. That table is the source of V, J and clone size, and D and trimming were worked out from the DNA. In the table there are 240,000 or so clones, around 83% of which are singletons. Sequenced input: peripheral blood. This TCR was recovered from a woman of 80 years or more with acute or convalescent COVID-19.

The CDR3 is CASSLRQGAINEQFF. CDR3 DNA sequence: TGCGCCAGCAGCTTGAGACAGGGAGCCATCAATGAGCAGTTCTTC. This chain connects TRBV5-1 to TRBJ2-1; 7 bases line up with TRBD1. The germline V gene encodes CDR1 SGHRS and CDR2 YFSETQ. The CDR3 contains 15 residues. V was clipped by 1 base and J by 6 bases; unmatched bases: 7.